This is a list of T cell receptor beta chains from one sample in a study of T cells in Graves' hyperthyroidism and ophthalmopathy. Each CDR3 protein is one row after TCRdb ran MiXCR on the multiplex PCR reads. The data show 400,000 to 500,000 distinct CDR3 sequences, roughly 15% seen once. The sample consisted of blood. Receptors were obtained from a man aged 18 to 29 with Graves' ophthalmopathy. Each CDR3 is given without its conserved first and last residue. Fields, in order: V gene, clone size, J gene, CDR3 protein. Expanded clones get a size class; other rows say once, few or many, or leave the size out.

v_gene: TRBV2; abundance: many; j_gene: TRBJ2-7; CDR3aa: ASRVTYEQY
v_gene: TRBV12-3/TRBV12-4; abundance: many; j_gene: TRBJ1-5; CDR3aa: ASSWAVGNQPQH
v_gene: TRBV20-1; abundance: many; j_gene: TRBJ2-5; CDR3aa: SPLAEQETQY
v_gene: TRBV29-1; abundance: .; j_gene: TRBJ1-2; CDR3aa: SVALTGHYGYT
v_gene: TRBV19; abundance: .; j_gene: TRBJ2-7; CDR3aa: ASSTETDSSYEQY
v_gene: TRBV20-1; abundance: .; j_gene: TRBJ2-1; CDR3aa: SASRRASYNEQF
v_gene: TRBV13; abundance: .; j_gene: TRBJ2-1; CDR3aa: ASSLPSPPPYNEQF
v_gene: TRBV2; abundance: many; j_gene: TRBJ1-3; CDR3aa: ASSSDENTIY
v_gene: TRBV5-1; abundance: many; j_gene: TRBJ2-1; CDR3aa: ASSLGQGYDEQF
v_gene: TRBV4-2; abundance: .; j_gene: TRBJ2-7; CDR3aa: ASSQDPLAGGPDSYEQY
v_gene: TRBV7-2; abundance: .; j_gene: TRBJ1-2; CDR3aa: ASKMNPPGGYT
v_gene: TRBV10-3; abundance: many; j_gene: TRBJ2-5; CDR3aa: AISEDRGPETQY
v_gene: TRBV20-1; abundance: many; j_gene: TRBJ1-2; CDR3aa: SAARDSLGYT
v_gene: TRBV13; abundance: many; j_gene: TRBJ1-6; CDR3aa: ASSSGTDNSPLH
v_gene: TRBV12-3/TRBV12-4; abundance: many; j_gene: TRBJ2-7; CDR3aa: ASSLKAGTLPYEQY
v_gene: TRBV24-1; abundance: .; j_gene: TRBJ1-2; CDR3aa: ATSDFDRGRYT
v_gene: TRBV11-2; abundance: .; j_gene: TRBJ2-5; CDR3aa: ASSLVGQPSYETQY
v_gene: TRBV6-5; abundance: many; j_gene: TRBJ1-6; CDR3aa: ASSYEGVNSPLH
v_gene: TRBV6-1; abundance: many; j_gene: TRBJ2-3; CDR3aa: ASSWTGQTDTQY
v_gene: TRBV19; abundance: .; j_gene: TRBJ2-1; CDR3aa: ASSIDVAYEQF
v_gene: TRBV12-3/TRBV12-4; abundance: many; j_gene: TRBJ2-7; CDR3aa: ASSPGQGFPYEQY
v_gene: TRBV2; abundance: many; j_gene: TRBJ2-2; CDR3aa: ASTWTGPTGELF
v_gene: TRBV5-5; abundance: many; j_gene: TRBJ2-5; CDR3aa: ASSLYVGATQETQY
v_gene: TRBV6-5; abundance: .; j_gene: TRBJ1-2; CDR3aa: ASSSTSGGYYGYT
v_gene: TRBV11-2; abundance: many; j_gene: TRBJ2-3; CDR3aa: ASSQSRDRVLTRTDTQY
v_gene: TRBV27; abundance: .; j_gene: TRBJ2-3; CDR3aa: ASSPGYEQYFGPGTDTQY
v_gene: TRBV11-2; abundance: many; j_gene: TRBJ1-2; CDR3aa: ASSSNRDGYT
v_gene: TRBV10-1; abundance: few; j_gene: TRBJ2-2; CDR3aa: ASSAGREGSGELF
v_gene: TRBV20-1; abundance: many; j_gene: TRBJ2-3; CDR3aa: SALMGRTSGRAVVDTQY
v_gene: TRBV11-2; abundance: many; j_gene: TRBJ1-2; CDR3aa: ASSLELSDYGYT
v_gene: TRBV6-1; abundance: many; j_gene: TRBJ2-1; CDR3aa: ASRDRGPYNEQF
v_gene: TRBV30; abundance: many; j_gene: TRBJ1-5; CDR3aa: AWSHGKDQPQH
v_gene: TRBV9; abundance: .; j_gene: TRBJ1-2; CDR3aa: ASSVGHSQDGYT
v_gene: TRBV6-5; abundance: .; j_gene: TRBJ2-1; CDR3aa: ASSSSGANNEQF
v_gene: TRBV7-9; abundance: many; j_gene: TRBJ2-5; CDR3aa: ASSLAGMGAETQY
v_gene: TRBV6-1; abundance: once; j_gene: TRBJ2-1; CDR3aa: ASRGLAGVYNEQF